The 11 T cell receptor beta chains below come from one sample, sequenced in a study of CD8 T cells in Susac syndrome. Roughly 0.45 to 1 ug RNA was reverse transcribed with random hexamers. TCRdb passed the immunoSEQ multiplex PCR reads through MiXCR, listing each CDR3 protein once. The sample records about 430,000 distinct CDR3 sequences, about 85% being singletons. Material: CD8+ T cells from PBMCs. Source of these receptors: a human donor with multiple sclerosis.

This sequence joins TRBV6-5 and TRBJ2-1, with a weak D call TRBD1 (6 bases). CDR3 length equals 13 residues. V was shortened by 7 bases and J by 10 bases, with 17 bases between the two germline ends. Germline V lookup: CDR1 MNHEY, CDR2 SVGAGI. CDR3 residues: CASNQRAGDEQFF. The DNA of the CDR3 is TGTGCCAGCAACCAACGGGCAGGGGACGAGCAGTTCTTC.

The chain employs TRBV29-1 and TRBJ2-3; TRBD2 matches 7 bases. The CDR3 is 15 residues long. The germline CDR1 and CDR2 sequences are SQVTM and ANQGSEA. V shed 1 base, J shed 0 bases, and the junction held 4 bases outside the gene matches. Here the CDR3 reads CSVEVAGVSTDTQYF. The CDR3 DNA reads as TGCAGCGTTGAAGTAGCGGGCGTAAGCACAGATACGCAGTATTTT.

The rearrangement links TRBV28 to TRBJ1-1; no clear D. V lost 2 bases and J 6 bases, leaving 7 bases between the germline ends. The CDR3 length is 12 residues. Germline-derived CDR1 and CDR2 are MDHEN and SYDVKM. CDR3 bases: TGTGCCAGCAGTTTACTGTCGGCTGAAGCTTTCTTT. Protein sequence: CASSLLSAEAFF.

This chain connects TRBV7-9 to TRBJ1-1; weak D call: TRBD1 (6 bases). The length of the CDR3 is 16 residues. The germline V gene encodes CDR1 SEHNR and CDR2 FQNEAQ (reference sequence). Deletions cut 4 bases from V and 1 base from J, with 16 bases between. CDR3 sequence reads: CASSSQGNKENTEAFF. In DNA form, the CDR3 reads TGTGCCAGCAGCTCCCAGGGGAACAAAGAGAACACTGAAGCTTTCTTT.

The J gene is TRBJ2-1, the V gene TRBV7-9; 12 bases agree with TRBD1. From germline, CDR1 is SEHNR and CDR2 FQNEAQ (reference sequence). J lost 8 bases, V lost 4 bases, and 3 bases had no gene match. This CDR3 is built from 14 residues. This CDR3 is CASSSGQGADEQFF. The DNA for the CDR3 is TGTGCCAGCAGCTCGGGACAGGGGGCCGATGAGCAGTTCTTC.

This sequence joins TRBV13 and TRBJ2-7, with TRBD1 matching over 8 bases. The V gene end was trimmed by 4 bases and the J gene end by 5 bases; junction bases not matched to a gene: 10. CDR3 length: 15 residues. The germline V gene has CDR1 PRHDT and CDR2 FYEKMQ (reference sequence). The CDR3 region has the DNA TGTGCCAGCAGCTCCGCCGGACAGGGATACCACGAGCAGTACTTC. As protein: CASSSAGQGYHEQYF. The complete variable domain, with remaining parts taken from reference TRBV13 and TRBJ2-7, reads AAGVIQSPRHLIKEKRETATLKCYPIPRHDTVYWYQQGPGQDPQFLISFYEKMQSDKGSIPDRFSAQQFSDYHSELNMSSLELGDSALYFCASSSAGQGYHEQYFGPGTRLTVT.

The table lists this clonotype with a few counts. This chain connects TRBV4-1 to TRBJ1-1, with a tentative D call TRBD1 (5 bases). CDR3 length: 14 residues. V was cut by 4 bases and J by 3 bases, with 12 bases left in between. Germline CDR1 MGHRA, CDR2 YSYEKL. Written as DNA, the CDR3 is TGCGCCAGCAGCCCCTTGATGGGGGACACTGAAGCTTTCTTT. Translating gives CASSPLMGDTEAFF.

V is TRBV28 and J is TRBJ1-4, with D unresolved. CDR1 MDHEN and CDR2 SYDVKM come from the germline V gene. The CDR3 is 13 residues long. The V end was cut by 3 bases, the J end by 8 bases, with 10 bases between. DNA of the CDR3: TGTGCCAGCAGTTTCCGGGGTGGAGAAAAACTGTTTTTT. Protein sequence: CASSFRGGEKLFF.

The chain uses TRBV7-6 and TRBJ2-3, with D perhaps TRBD1 (6 bases). Germline V gives CDR1 SGHVS, CDR2 FNYEAQ. The CDR3 runs to 14 residues. V was pared by 6 bases and J by 3 bases, with 13 bases between. The CDR3 here is CASSSTQGTDTQYF. The CDR3, as DNA: TGTGCCAGCAGTTCCACTCAGGGGACAGATACGCAGTATTTT.

The V call is TRBV2, the J call TRBJ1-2; D gene uncertain. The germline V and J ends were trimmed by 1 base and 6 bases, with 18 bases remaining between them. The germline V gene encodes CDR1 SNHLY and CDR2 FYNNEI. The CDR3 spans 16 residues. The CDR3 DNA is TGTGCCAGCAGTGAAGGTGGCCCCGAGGTGTTTGATGGCTACACCTTC. Translating gives CASSEGGPEVFDGYTF.

The genes are TRBV30 and TRBJ2-1; 8 bases fit TRBD2. J was trimmed by 7 bases and V by 4 bases; bases with no gene match: 6. This CDR3 is built from 13 residues. Germline V lookup: CDR1 GTSNPN, CDR2 SVGIG (reference sequence). This CDR3 is CAWNSGITNEQFF. CDR3 bases: TGTGCCTGGAATAGCGGGATCACGAATGAGCAGTTCTTC. The full variable domain, completed using reference TRBV30 and TRBJ2-1, is SQTIHQWPATLVQPVGSPLSLECTVEGTSNPNLYWYRQAAGRGLQLLFYSVGIGQISSEVPQNLSASRPQDRQFILSSKKLLLSDSGFYLCAWNSGITNEQFFGPGTRLTVL.